These 18 T cell receptor beta chains came from one sample sequenced in a study of OX40 agonist ivuxolimab in advanced cancers. Sequencing used immunoSEQ multiplex PCR; TCRdb keeps in-frame clones, though not all of them. The sample shows fewer than 45,000 clones, around nine tenths of them seen only once. Sequences were derived from CD4+ or CD8+ T cells sorted from blood, sampled in a trial of the OX40 agonist ivuxolimab. The receptors come from an adult with an advanced solid tumor such as melanoma, head and neck, liver or kidney cancer.

V and J are TRBV6-5 and TRBJ1-2, with D maybe TRBD1 (5 bases). Germline V gives CDR1 MNHEY, CDR2 SVGAGI. The CDR3 spans 14 residues. The V and J ends lost 4 bases and 8 bases respectively, with 17 bases between them. CDR3 protein: CASSFGPGTRGYTF. The CDR3 bases are TGTGCCAGCAGTTTTGGTCCCGGGACCAGGGGCTACACCTTC.

The rearrangement joins TRBV6-6 to TRBJ1-2; the match to TRBD1 covers 7 bases. V dropped 3 bases and J dropped 13; count of bases not matched to a gene: 2. The CDR3 has 10 amino acids. Germline loops: CDR1 MNHNY, CDR2 SVGAGI (reference sequence). The chain's CDR3 is CASSYGTVTF. The DNA for the CDR3 is TGTGCCAGCAGTTATGGGACAGTCACCTTC.

The V gene is TRBV7-9, the J gene TRBJ1-1; D uncertain. The CDR3 loop spans 18 amino acids. From germline, CDR1 is SEHNR and CDR2 FQNEAQ (reference sequence). Deletions cut 3 bases from V and 0 bases from J, with 20 bases between. CDR3 region: CASSFKGWHGLMNTEAFF. The CDR3 DNA reads TGTGCCAGCAGCTTTAAAGGATGGCACGGCCTTATGAACACTGAAGCTTTCTTT.

The V call is TRBV19, the J call TRBJ2-7; the D gene is possibly TRBD1 (5 bases). Per germline, CDR1 LNHDA and CDR2 SQIVND (reference sequence). The CDR3 contains 15 residues. Trimming took off 3 bases at V and 2 bases at J, with 14 bases between the two ends. As DNA, the CDR3 is TGTGCCAGTAGTATGGGGCCAGGGCCTGCCTACGAGCAGTACTTC. Encoded protein: CASSMGPGPAYEQYF.

This clone was found a few times. V is TRBV11-2 and J is TRBJ1-1; D gene ambiguous. Trimming cost V 4 bases and J 3 bases, with 6 bases left between them. Germline V gene data show CDR1 as SGHAT and CDR2 as FQNNGV. The CDR3 has 12 residues. The CDR3, as DNA: TGTGCCAGCAGCTCCACCTACACTGAAGCTTTCTTT. This encodes CASSSTYTEAFF.

The chain uses TRBV5-1 and TRBJ2-7; TRBD2 is a possible D gene (6 bases). Germline V CDR1 and CDR2: SGHRS, YFSETQ. V shed 4 bases and J shed 3 bases, with 20 bases lying between them. The CDR3 spans 16 residues. The CDR3 bases are TGCGCCAGCAGCCCGCGGGGTGCGGCCGGCGACTACGAGCAGTACTTC. This gives the protein CASSPRGAAGDYEQYF.

The chain carries TRBV19 and TRBJ1-1, with D hard to call. Trimming took off 3 bases at V and 0 bases at J, with 11 bases between the two ends. In germline, CDR1 is LNHDA, CDR2 SQIVND (reference sequence). This CDR3 comprises 15 residues. The CDR3: CASSIKGTMNTEAFF. The DNA for the CDR3 is TGTGCCAGTAGTATTAAGGGCACAATGAACACTGAAGCTTTCTTT.

The gene calls are TRBV19 and TRBJ1-4; possibly TRBD1 for D (5 bases). V lost 5 bases to trimming and J lost 4 bases, with 11 bases between them. CDR1 LNHDA and CDR2 SQIVND come from the germline V gene (reference sequence). The CDR3 consists of 14 residues. Written as DNA, the CDR3 is TGTGCCAGTAGTTGGGGGTTCGGTAATGAAAAACTGTTTTTT. Protein: CASSWGFGNEKLFF. Variable domain in full (rest from reference TRBV19 and TRBJ1-4): DGGITQSPKYLFRKEGQNVTLSCEQNLNHDAMYWYRQDPGQGLRLIYYSQIVNDFQKGDIAEGYSVSREKKESFPLTVTSAQKNPTAFYLCASSWGFGNEKLFFGSGTQLSVL.

The chain couples TRBV7-8 to TRBJ2-7; D possibly corresponds to TRBD2 (5 bases). Germline CDR1 and CDR2: SGHVS and FQNEAQ. The CDR3 length is 13 residues. Trimming took 3 bases from V and 5 from J, leaving 11 bases between them. The CDR3 DNA reads as TGTGCCAGCAGCTTGCTTGGAGGCCACGAGCAGTACTTC. Its protein product is CASSLLGGHEQYF.

This chain uses TRBV25-1 with TRBJ2-5; D unclear. CDR3 length equals 11 residues. Trimming stripped 2 bases from V and 4 bases from J, with 2 bases between. Germline V gene sequence: CDR1 MGHDK, CDR2 SYGVNS. The CDR3 nucleotides are TGTGCCAGCAGTGAAGGAGAGACCCAGTACTTC. This translates into CASSEGETQYF.

V and J are TRBV4-2 and TRBJ1-4; the D gene is possibly TRBD1 (5 bases). The V gene's germline CDR1 is LGHNA and CDR2 YNFKEQ. Trimming cost V 3 bases and J 6 bases, with 20 bases left between them. The CDR3 extends over 17 amino acids. CDR3 bases: TGTGCCAGCAGCCAGGACTTACCGGGACGCCTGGATGAAAAACTGTTTTTT. Translation: CASSQDLPGRLDEKLFF.

A remark on this clone: Because it lacks the conserved phenylalanine or tryptophan at the end, this CDR3 is likely a read error. Because the CDR3's place on the DNA is in doubt, the DNA is left out and the CDR3 is given as listed by TCRdb. The rearrangement uses TRBV4-1 and TRBJ1-4. Germline CDR1 reads MGHRA; CDR2 reads YSYEKL. The CDR3 spans 13 residues, counting both ends. The CDR3 sequence is CASSQLSGRQILL.

This chain joins TRBV27 and TRBJ2-2, with 8 bases matching TRBD1. Germline V gene lookup returns CDR1 MNHEY and CDR2 SMNVEV (reference sequence). This CDR3 comprises 14 residues. With V trimmed by 7 bases and J by 2 bases, 3 bases remained unmatched. The CDR3 DNA sequence: TGTGCCAGCACCGACAGGGGAAACACCGGGGAGCTGTTTTTT. It codes for CASTDRGNTGELFF.

The chain couples TRBV7-6 to TRBJ1-5; D uncertain. The CDR3 runs to 13 residues. V gave up 5 bases and J gave up 4 bases, with 9 bases separating them. Per germline, CDR1 SGHVS and CDR2 FNYEAQ. The DNA of the CDR3 is TGTGCCAGCAGCCCGTTCGCAAATCAGCCCCAGCATTTT. Protein product: CASSPFANQPQHF.

This clone was seen only once. This sequence joins TRBV27 and TRBJ1-1; maybe TRBD1 (6 bases). V lost 4 bases and J 10 bases, leaving 16 bases between the germline ends. Germline loops: CDR1 MNHEY, CDR2 SMNVEV (reference sequence). CDR3 length: 13 residues. The DNA for the CDR3 is TGTGCCAGCAGTTCACTCCCCAGGGGTGGAGCTTTCTTT. Translation gives CASSSLPRGGAFF.

The chain has TRBV7-9 and TRBJ1-1; D remains ambiguous. The CDR3 extends over 11 amino acids. Germline V gene lookup returns CDR1 SEHNR and CDR2 FQNEAQ (reference sequence). V shed 1 base and J shed 8 bases, with 5 bases lying between them. The CDR3 nucleotides are TGTGCCAGCAGCTTAGAGCCCGAAGCTTTCTTT. Protein sequence: CASSLEPEAFF.

The chain couples TRBV5-1 to TRBJ1-1; 8 bases agree with TRBD1. V was clipped by 3 bases and J by 5 bases; unmatched bases: 9. Germline assignment: CDR1 SGHRS and CDR2 YFSETQ. This CDR3 spans 15 amino acids. The CDR3 region has the DNA TGCGCCAGCAGCTCCCAGGGGGCGTCTAAAACTGAAGCTTTCTTT. The encoded protein is CASSSQGASKTEAFF.

The chain has TRBV28 and TRBJ1-1; TRBD1 might be the D (6 bases). V was pared by 3 bases and J by 0 bases, with 17 bases between. Germline CDR1 reads MDHEN; CDR2 reads SYDVKM. The CDR3 has 17 residues. The DNA of the CDR3 is TGTGCCAGCAGTTTTTTTCCCGGGACAAGTATGAACACTGAAGCTTTCTTT. Its translation: CASSFFPGTSMNTEAFF.